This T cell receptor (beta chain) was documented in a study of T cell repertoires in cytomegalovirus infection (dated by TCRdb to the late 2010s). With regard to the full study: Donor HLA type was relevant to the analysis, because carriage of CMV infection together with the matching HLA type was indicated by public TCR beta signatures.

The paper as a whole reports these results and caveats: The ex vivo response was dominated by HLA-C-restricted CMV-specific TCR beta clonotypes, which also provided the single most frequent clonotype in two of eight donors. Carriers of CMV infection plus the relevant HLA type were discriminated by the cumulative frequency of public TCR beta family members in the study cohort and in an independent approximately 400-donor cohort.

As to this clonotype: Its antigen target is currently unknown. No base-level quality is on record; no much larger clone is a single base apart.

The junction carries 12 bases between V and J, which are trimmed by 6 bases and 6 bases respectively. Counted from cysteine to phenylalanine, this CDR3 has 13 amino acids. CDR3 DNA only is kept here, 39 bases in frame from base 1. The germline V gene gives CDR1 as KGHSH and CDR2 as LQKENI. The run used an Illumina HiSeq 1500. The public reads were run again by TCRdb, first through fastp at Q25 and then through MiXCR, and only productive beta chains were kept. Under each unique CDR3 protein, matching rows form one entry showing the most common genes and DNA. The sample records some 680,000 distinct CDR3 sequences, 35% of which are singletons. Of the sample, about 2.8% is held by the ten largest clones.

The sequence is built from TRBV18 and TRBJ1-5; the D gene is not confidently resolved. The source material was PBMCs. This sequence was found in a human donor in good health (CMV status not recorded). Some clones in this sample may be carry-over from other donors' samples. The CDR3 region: CASSTLPGQPQHF. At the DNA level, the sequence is TGTGCCAGCTCGACCCTGCCGGGTCAGCCCCAGCATTTT.